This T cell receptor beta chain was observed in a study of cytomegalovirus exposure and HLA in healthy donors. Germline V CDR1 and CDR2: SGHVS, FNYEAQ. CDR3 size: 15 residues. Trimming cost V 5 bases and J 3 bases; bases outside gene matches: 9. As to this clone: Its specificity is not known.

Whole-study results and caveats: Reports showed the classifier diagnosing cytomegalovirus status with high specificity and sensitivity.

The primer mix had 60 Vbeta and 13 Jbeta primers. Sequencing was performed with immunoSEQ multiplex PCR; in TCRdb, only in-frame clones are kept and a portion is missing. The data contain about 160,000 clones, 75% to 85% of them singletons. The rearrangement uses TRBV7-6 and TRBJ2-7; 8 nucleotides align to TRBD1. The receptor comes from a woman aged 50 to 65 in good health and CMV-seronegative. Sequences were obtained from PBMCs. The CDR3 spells CASSQDRVGSYEQYF. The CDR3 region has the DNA TGTGCCAGCAGCCAGGACAGGGTTGGGAGCTACGAGCAGTACTTC.